A single sample gave rise to the 9 T cell receptor beta chains below, sequenced in a study of vaccination and CD4 T cells after COVID-19. Time point here: late sampling 161 to 241 days after vaccination in three convalescent patients. The treatment was: approximately nine-day PBMC culture with coronavirus spike peptide pools or control peptides (ViraFEST assay). Their cognate antigens are unknown. Cultured CD4+ T-cell DNA underwent Oncomine TCR Beta short-read sequencing. MiXCR, run by TCRdb on the PCR reads, gives a single entry per CDR3 protein. The table shows roughly 18,000 distinct CDR3 sequences, with around 50% occurring only once. Sequencing used CD4+ T cells from blood, cultured in vitro, obtained about 7 months after SARS-CoV-2 vaccination. The source is a human donor who had recovered from COVID-19.

By sample share, this clonotype is medium-sized. The chain is built from TRBV15 and TRBJ2-7, with D unclear. V dropped 4 bases and J dropped 3 bases, with 19 bases sitting between them. Germline CDR1 reads LNHNV; CDR2 reads YYDKDF (reference sequence). The length of the CDR3 is 16 residues. For the CDR3, the DNA is TGTGCCACCAGCACTGTTACGGAGACCCTTTACTACGAGCAGTACTTC. This codes for CATSTVTETLYYEQYF.

This chain uses TRBV5-4 with TRBJ2-7; TRBD2 matches 8 bases. CDR3 size: 15 residues. Germline CDR1 is SGHNT and CDR2 is YYREEE (reference sequence). V shed 2 bases and J 4 bases; nucleotides not matched to a gene: 8. This chain's CDR3 is CASSFSGGSGYEQYF. As DNA, the CDR3 is TGTGCCAGCAGCTTCAGCGGGGGTTCTGGTTACGAGCAGTACTTC. The whole variable domain, filled in from reference TRBV5-4 and TRBJ2-7, reads ETGVTQSPTHLIKTRGQQVTLRCSSQSGHNTVSWYQQALGQGPQFIFQYYREEENGRGNFPPRFSGLQFPNYSSELNVNALELDDSALYLCASSFSGGSGYEQYFGPGTRLTVT.

The chain carries TRBV18 and TRBJ2-7; D is tentatively TRBD1 or TRBD2 (5 bases each). V was clipped by 6 bases and J by 9 bases, with 21 bases between them. The CDR3 has 14 amino acids. Germline loops: CDR1 KGHSH, CDR2 LQKENI. DNA of the CDR3: TGTGCCAGCTCTCGGGGCCTATTAGACGTCGGGCAGTACTTC. It yields the protein CASSRGLLDVGQYF.

The chain has TRBV2 and TRBJ2-7, with D perhaps TRBD1 (6 bases). The V gene lost 5 bases and the J gene lost 1 base, with 9 bases spanning the gap. Germline V gene lookup returns CDR1 SNHLY and CDR2 FYNNEI. This CDR3 region has 13 residues. The CDR3 here is CASSFGQSYEQYF. The CDR3 DNA sequence: TGTGCCAGCAGTTTCGGACAGTCCTACGAGCAGTACTTC.

The CDR3 DNA sequence: TGTGCCAGCAGTTCCACTAGCGGCCCGCAGTTCTTC. This codes for CASSSTSGPQFF. The chain uses TRBV7-3 and TRBJ2-1, with 8 bases matching TRBD2. V lost 6 bases and J lost 12; bases outside the gene matches: 7. The CDR3 has 12 amino acids. CDR1 is SGHTA and CDR2 is FQGTGA in the germline V gene.

V and J are TRBV15 and TRBJ2-7; 9 positions agree with TRBD2. The germline CDR1 and CDR2 sequences are LNHNV and YYDKDF (reference sequence). V shed 0 bases, J shed 4 bases, and the junction held 7 bases outside the gene matches. This CDR3 is built from 16 residues. The CDR3 spells CATSRDPASGTYEQYF. DNA of the CDR3: TGTGCCACCAGCAGAGATCCCGCTAGCGGGACTTACGAGCAGTACTTC.

This clonotype was observed a handful of times. This rearrangement joins TRBV7-2 to TRBJ2-3; the match to TRBD2 covers 10 bases. V trimming: 5 bases; J trimming: 3 bases; junction bases outside the gene matches: 8. The germline V gene encodes CDR1 SGHTA and CDR2 FQGNSA. This CDR3 has 16 amino acids. CDR3 residues: CASSLGSSGGTDTQYF. The CDR3 region has the DNA TGTGCCAGCAGCCTAGGCTCTAGCGGGGGAACAGATACGCAGTATTTT.

This clonotype was detected only a few times. This chain links TRBV7-2 with TRBJ2-1; D is ambiguous. The V end lost 0 bases, the J end lost 0 bases, and 9 bases lay between the germline ends. Germline-derived CDR1 and CDR2 are SGHTA and FQGNSA. This CDR3 contains 16 residues. As DNA, the CDR3 is TGTGCCAGCAGCTTAGCGGCAGCCGTCTCCTACAATGAGCAGTTCTTC. The encoded protein is CASSLAAAVSYNEQFF.

The V and J genes are TRBV7-3 and TRBJ2-2, with 9 bases matching TRBD2. The CDR3 is 15 residues long. V shed 2 bases, J shed 6 bases, and the junction held 4 bases outside the gene matches. From germline, CDR1 is SGHTA and CDR2 FQGTGA. The CDR3 here is CASSLLAGGPGELFF. CDR3 sequence (DNA): TGTGCCAGCAGCTTACTGGCGGGGGGGCCCGGGGAGCTGTTTTTT.